Below are 2 T cell receptor beta chains sequenced from a single sample in a study of vaccination effects on CD4 cells after COVID-19. Peptide-pool stimulation followed by sequencing identified expanded antigen-specific CD4+ clonotypes in the ViraFEST assay. The culture ran for 10 days before CD4+ T cells were isolated. PCR-confirmed SARS-CoV-2 infection occurred in the person between March and December 2020. These receptors are not linked to any known antigen. Here immunoSEQ multiplex PCR was the method, and the copy in TCRdb shows in-frame clones only, minus some. The sample holds 22,000 or so clones, roughly 74% seen once. This material consisted of CD4+ T cells from PBMCs cultured with a peptide pool, taken before COVID-19 vaccination. The receptors were gathered from a human donor who had a prior SARS-CoV-2 infection.

The genes are TRBV27 and TRBJ1-1; D perhaps matches TRBD1 (6 bases). The germline gives CDR1 MNHEY, CDR2 SMNVEV (reference sequence). This CDR3 has 20 residues. V was pared by 5 bases and J by 6 bases, with 34 bases between. CDR3 protein: CASSQISGRGRGFFLAEAFF. CDR3 nucleotide sequence: TGTGCCAGCAGTCAAATTTCGGGTCGGGGGCGCGGTTTTTTTTTGGCTGAAGCTTTCTTT.

V usage is TRBV6-5 and J usage is TRBJ2-2; 7 nucleotides match TRBD2. The CDR3 length is 13 residues. Per germline, CDR1 MNHEY and CDR2 SVGAGI. J was trimmed by 7 bases and V by 6 bases; bases with no gene match: 5. For the CDR3, the DNA is TGTGCCAGCAGGGATACTAGCGACGGGGAGCTGTTTTTT. Amino acid sequence: CASRDTSDGELFF.